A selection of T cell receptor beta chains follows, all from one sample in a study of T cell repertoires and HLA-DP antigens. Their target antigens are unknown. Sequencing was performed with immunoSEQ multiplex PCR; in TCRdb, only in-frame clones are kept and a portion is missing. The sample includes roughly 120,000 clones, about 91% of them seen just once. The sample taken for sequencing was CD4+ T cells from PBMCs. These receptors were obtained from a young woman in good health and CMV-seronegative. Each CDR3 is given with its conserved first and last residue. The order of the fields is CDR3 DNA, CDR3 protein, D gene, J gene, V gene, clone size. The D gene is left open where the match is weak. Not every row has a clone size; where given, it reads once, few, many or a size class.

CDR3 DNA: TGCGCCAGCAGTTGGGGTGAAAAACTGTTTTTT
CDR3 protein: CASSWGEKLFF
D gene: .
J gene: TRBJ1-4
V gene: TRBV10-2
clone size: .

CDR3 DNA: TGTGCCAGCAGTTTTCCGACAGGGAGGCGCTATGGCTACACCTTC
CDR3 protein: CASSFPTGRRYGYTF
D gene: TRBD1
J gene: TRBJ1-2
V gene: TRBV28
clone size: .

CDR3 DNA: TGCGCCAGCAGGCACGGACTAGCGGGATATGGAGATACGCAGTATTTT
CDR3 protein: CASRHGLAGYGDTQYF
D gene: TRBD2
J gene: TRBJ2-3
V gene: TRBV4-1
clone size: .

CDR3 DNA: TGTGCCAGCACCAGGAGGACGGAACAGGGGGCGCACACCGGGGAGCTGTTTTTT
CDR3 protein: CASTRRTEQGAHTGELFF
D gene: TRBD1
J gene: TRBJ2-2
V gene: TRBV28
clone size: .

CDR3 DNA: TGTGCCAGCAGCTCAATCCCGGGACTAGCGGTCAATGAGCAGTTCTTC
CDR3 protein: CASSSIPGLAVNEQFF
D gene: TRBD2
J gene: TRBJ2-1
V gene: TRBV7-3
clone size: once

CDR3 DNA: TGCGCCAGCAGCTCAGCCCCGGGAGGCACTGAAGCTTTCTTT
CDR3 protein: CASSSAPGGTEAFF
D gene: .
J gene: TRBJ1-1
V gene: TRBV5-1
clone size: .

CDR3 DNA: TGTGCTAGTGGTTTGGTACTGAAGGGTAAGACTGAAGCTTTCTTT
CDR3 protein: CASGLVLKGKTEAFF
D gene: .
J gene: TRBJ1-1
V gene: TRBV12-5
clone size: .

CDR3 DNA: TGTGCCAGCAGCTTGGGGACAGGGATGCAGTACGAGCAGTACTTC
CDR3 protein: CASSLGTGMQYEQYF
D gene: TRBD1
J gene: TRBJ2-7
V gene: TRBV5-6
clone size: .

CDR3 DNA: TGTGCCAGTAGCCTCGAAGGGACAGGGACCTATGGCTACACCTTC
CDR3 protein: CASSLEGTGTYGYTF
D gene: TRBD1
J gene: TRBJ1-2
V gene: TRBV19
clone size: .

CDR3 DNA: TGTGCCAGCAGCCCAGGCCACGAAGAGGCTTTCTTT
CDR3 protein: CASSPGHEEAFF
D gene: .
J gene: TRBJ1-1
V gene: TRBV11-3
clone size: .

CDR3 DNA: TGTGCCAGCAGCTTAACAGGGGGCAGTGAGACCCAGTACTTC
CDR3 protein: CASSLTGGSETQYF
D gene: TRBD1
J gene: TRBJ2-5
V gene: TRBV7-6
clone size: .

CDR3 DNA: TGTGCCAGCAGCCGACAGCGCCTAGCGGGAGGGAATGAGCAGTTCTTC
CDR3 protein: CASSRQRLAGGNEQFF
D gene: TRBD2
J gene: TRBJ2-1
V gene: TRBV7-8
clone size: .

CDR3 DNA: TGTGCCAGCAGCTACACCAAGACTAGCGGAGGAGACAATGAGCAGTTCTTC
CDR3 protein: CASSYTKTSGGDNEQFF
D gene: TRBD2
J gene: TRBJ2-1
V gene: TRBV7-9
clone size: .

CDR3 DNA: TGTGCCAGCAGCTCGGGGACAGGGCATGGGCCCCAGCATTTT
CDR3 protein: CASSSGTGHGPQHF
D gene: TRBD1
J gene: TRBJ1-5
V gene: TRBV5-8
clone size: .

CDR3 DNA: TGTGCCAGCAGCTTGACAGGGGTCTCCTACAATGAGCAGTTCTTC
CDR3 protein: CASSLTGVSYNEQFF
D gene: TRBD1
J gene: TRBJ2-1
V gene: TRBV7-2
clone size: .

CDR3 DNA: TGTGCCAGCAGCCCGAAGAGGCTAGCCTTGTCTGGGGCCGACGTCCTGACTTTC
CDR3 protein: CASSPKRLALSGADVLTF
D gene: .
J gene: TRBJ2-6
V gene: TRBV5-4
clone size: .

CDR3 DNA: TGTGCCAGCACCGCACAGGGGGCGGCCACAGATACGCAGTATTTT
CDR3 protein: CASTAQGAATDTQYF
D gene: TRBD1
J gene: TRBJ2-3
V gene: TRBV28
clone size: .

CDR3 DNA: TGTGCCAGTAGTAAAAACAGGGAGTACAATGAGCAGTTCTTC
CDR3 protein: CASSKNREYNEQFF
D gene: .
J gene: TRBJ2-1
V gene: TRBV19
clone size: .

CDR3 DNA: TGCGCCAGCAGCCAAACGGGGAAGGGTCCGATCGGGTACAATGAGCAGTTCTTC
CDR3 protein: CASSQTGKGPIGYNEQFF
D gene: .
J gene: TRBJ2-1
V gene: TRBV4-1
clone size: .

CDR3 DNA: TGTGCCAGCAGTTATACGATCCAAGAGACCCAGTACTTC
CDR3 protein: CASSYTIQETQYF
D gene: .
J gene: TRBJ2-5
V gene: TRBV6-5
clone size: .

CDR3 DNA: TGTGCCAGCTCACGGGGTAGCGGGACTATCTACACCGGGGAGCTGTTTTTT
CDR3 protein: CASSRGSGTIYTGELFF
D gene: TRBD2
J gene: TRBJ2-2
V gene: TRBV18
clone size: .

CDR3 DNA: TGTGCCAGCAGTTATGGCGGGACCTCCCCCCGTCAGTATTTT
CDR3 protein: CASSYGGTSPRQYF
D gene: .
J gene: TRBJ2-3
V gene: TRBV28
clone size: .

CDR3 DNA: TGTGCCAGCAGCTTGCAGTACCAAGAGACCCAGTACTTC
CDR3 protein: CASSLQYQETQYF
D gene: .
J gene: TRBJ2-5
V gene: TRBV9
clone size: .

CDR3 DNA: TGTGCCAGCAGTGAAGCGCTGGGGACTTCACCCCTCCACTTT
CDR3 protein: CASSEALGTSPLHF
D gene: .
J gene: TRBJ1-6
V gene: TRBV6-1
clone size: .

CDR3 DNA: TGTGCCAGTAGTATATCCGGGACAGATACGCAGTATTTT
CDR3 protein: CASSISGTDTQYF
D gene: .
J gene: TRBJ2-3
V gene: TRBV19
clone size: .

CDR3 DNA: TGTGCCAGTAGTATAGGACAGGGGGGAGCTTTCTTT
CDR3 protein: CASSIGQGGAFF
D gene: TRBD1
J gene: TRBJ1-1
V gene: TRBV19
clone size: once

CDR3 DNA: TGTGCCAGCAGCTTGAGAGACAGCCACTACTATGGCTACACCTTC
CDR3 protein: CASSLRDSHYYGYTF
D gene: .
J gene: TRBJ1-2
V gene: TRBV5-6
clone size: .

CDR3 DNA: TGTGCCAGCAGTGAATGGGGGACAGGGGATGAGACCCAGTACTTC
CDR3 protein: CASSEWGTGDETQYF
D gene: TRBD1
J gene: TRBJ2-5
V gene: TRBV25-1
clone size: .

CDR3 DNA: TGTGCCAGCTCACCCGGATGGTACGAGCAGTACTTC
CDR3 protein: CASSPGWYEQYF
D gene: .
J gene: TRBJ2-7
V gene: TRBV18
clone size: .

CDR3 DNA: TGTGCCAGCAGCTTGGTAGCGGGAGGGGTAGAGCAGTACTTC
CDR3 protein: CASSLVAGGVEQYF
D gene: TRBD2
J gene: TRBJ2-7
V gene: TRBV5-6
clone size: .

CDR3 DNA: TGCAGCGTTGCTCTTCCCGCGACAGGGAGCACAGATACGCAGTATTTT
CDR3 protein: CSVALPATGSTDTQYF
D gene: TRBD1
J gene: TRBJ2-3
V gene: TRBV29-1
clone size: few

CDR3 DNA: TGTGCCAGCAGCGCCCCAGAATCCGGGGAGCTGTTTTTT
CDR3 protein: CASSAPESGELFF
D gene: .
J gene: TRBJ2-2
V gene: TRBV9
clone size: .

CDR3 DNA: TGTGCCAGCAGCCCGGGCACTGAAGCTTTCTTT
CDR3 protein: CASSPGTEAFF
D gene: .
J gene: TRBJ1-1
V gene: TRBV7-9
clone size: .

CDR3 DNA: TGTGCCAGCAGGCCGCTACAGGGACGTCGCGAAAAACTGTTTTTT
CDR3 protein: CASRPLQGRREKLFF
D gene: .
J gene: TRBJ1-4
V gene: TRBV11-2
clone size: .

CDR3 DNA: TGTGCCAGCAGTGACCTACCGAACACTGAAGCTTTCTTT
CDR3 protein: CASSDLPNTEAFF
D gene: .
J gene: TRBJ1-1
V gene: TRBV6-4
clone size: .

CDR3 DNA: TGTGCCAGCAGCTTATATCAGGGGATCGCAGATACGCAGTATTTT
CDR3 protein: CASSLYQGIADTQYF
D gene: .
J gene: TRBJ2-3
V gene: TRBV7-9
clone size: .

CDR3 DNA: TGTGCCAGCAGTGAATTGGGCAGGGAAGGCACTGAAGCTTTCTTT
CDR3 protein: CASSELGREGTEAFF
D gene: .
J gene: TRBJ1-1
V gene: TRBV2
clone size: .

CDR3 DNA: TGCGCCAGCAGCCAGCGTCTAGCGGCAGACTATGGCTACACCTTC
CDR3 protein: CASSQRLAADYGYTF
D gene: .
J gene: TRBJ1-2
V gene: TRBV4-1
clone size: .

CDR3 DNA: TGTGCCAGCAGCTTCGGGCGGGGACCGCGAGGAGATACGCAGTATTTT
CDR3 protein: CASSFGRGPRGDTQYF
D gene: .
J gene: TRBJ2-3
V gene: TRBV11-2
clone size: .

CDR3 DNA: TGCGCCAGCAGTCAATCTCCCGGGGAGCTGTTTTTT
CDR3 protein: CASSQSPGELFF
D gene: .
J gene: TRBJ2-2
V gene: TRBV23-1
clone size: few

CDR3 DNA: TGTGCCAGCAGTCAGGGGGGACAGGCCGGGACCCAGTACTTC
CDR3 protein: CASSQGGQAGTQYF
D gene: TRBD1
J gene: TRBJ2-5
V gene: TRBV28
clone size: .

CDR3 DNA: TGTGCCAGCAGGGGTAACGGTGAAGCTTTCTTT
CDR3 protein: CASRGNGEAFF
D gene: .
J gene: TRBJ1-1
V gene: TRBV6-5
clone size: .

CDR3 DNA: TGCGCCAGCAGCATCGGACTCAACAATGAGCAGTTCTTC
CDR3 protein: CASSIGLNNEQFF
D gene: .
J gene: TRBJ2-1
V gene: TRBV5-1
clone size: .

CDR3 DNA: TGTGCCAGCAGCTTAGAGCAGGGGCCCCAGCATTTT
CDR3 protein: CASSLEQGPQHF
D gene: .
J gene: TRBJ1-5
V gene: TRBV7-9
clone size: many